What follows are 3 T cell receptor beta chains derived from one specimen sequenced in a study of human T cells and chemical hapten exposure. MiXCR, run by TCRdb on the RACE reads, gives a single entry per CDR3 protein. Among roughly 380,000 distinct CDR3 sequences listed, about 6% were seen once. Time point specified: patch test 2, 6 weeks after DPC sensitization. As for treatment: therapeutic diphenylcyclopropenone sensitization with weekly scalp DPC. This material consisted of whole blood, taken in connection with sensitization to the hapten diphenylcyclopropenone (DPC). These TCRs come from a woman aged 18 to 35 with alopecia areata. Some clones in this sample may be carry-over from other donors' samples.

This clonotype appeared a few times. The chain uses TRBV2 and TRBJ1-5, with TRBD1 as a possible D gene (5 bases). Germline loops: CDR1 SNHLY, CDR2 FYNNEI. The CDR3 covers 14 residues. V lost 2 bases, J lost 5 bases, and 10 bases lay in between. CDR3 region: CASSEQGLDQPQHF. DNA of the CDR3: TGTGCCAGCAGTGAACAGGGCCTCGATCAGCCCCAGCATTTT.

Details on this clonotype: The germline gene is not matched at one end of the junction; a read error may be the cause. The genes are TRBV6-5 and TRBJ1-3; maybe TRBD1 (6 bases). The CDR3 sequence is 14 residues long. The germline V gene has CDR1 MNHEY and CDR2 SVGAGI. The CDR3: CASKRGVTGDTIYF. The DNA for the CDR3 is TGTGCCAGCAAGAGGGGGGTGACTGGAGACACCATATATTTT.

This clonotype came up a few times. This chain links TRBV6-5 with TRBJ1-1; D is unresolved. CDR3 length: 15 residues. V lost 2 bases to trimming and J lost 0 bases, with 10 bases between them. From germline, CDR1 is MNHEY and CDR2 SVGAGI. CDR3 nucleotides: TGTGCCAGCAGTTACGGGTTACAGATGAACACTGAAGCTTTCTTT. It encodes CASSYGLQMNTEAFF.